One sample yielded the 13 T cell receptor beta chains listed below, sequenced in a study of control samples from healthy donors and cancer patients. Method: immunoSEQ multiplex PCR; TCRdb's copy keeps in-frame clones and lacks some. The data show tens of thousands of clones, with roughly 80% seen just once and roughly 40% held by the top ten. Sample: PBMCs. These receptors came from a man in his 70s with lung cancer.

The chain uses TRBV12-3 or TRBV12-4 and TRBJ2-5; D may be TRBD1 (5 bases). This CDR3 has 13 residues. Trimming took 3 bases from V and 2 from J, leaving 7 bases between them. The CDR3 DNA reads TGTGCCAGCAGTTTTAGACAGCAAGAGACCCAGTACTTC. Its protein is CASSFRQQETQYF.

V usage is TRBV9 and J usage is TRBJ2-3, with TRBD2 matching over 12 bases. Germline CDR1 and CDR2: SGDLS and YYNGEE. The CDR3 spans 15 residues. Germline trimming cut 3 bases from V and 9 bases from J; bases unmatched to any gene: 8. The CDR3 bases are TGTGCCAGCAGCGCCTCTAGCGGGGGGGCGTCGACGCAGTATTTT. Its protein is CASSASSGGASTQYF.

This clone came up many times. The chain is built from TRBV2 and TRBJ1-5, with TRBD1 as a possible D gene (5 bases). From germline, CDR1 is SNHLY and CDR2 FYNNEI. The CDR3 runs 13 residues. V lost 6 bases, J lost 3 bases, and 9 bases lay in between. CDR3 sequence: CASRQDSNQPQHF. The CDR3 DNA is TGTGCCAGCAGACAGGACTCCAATCAGCCCCAGCATTTT.

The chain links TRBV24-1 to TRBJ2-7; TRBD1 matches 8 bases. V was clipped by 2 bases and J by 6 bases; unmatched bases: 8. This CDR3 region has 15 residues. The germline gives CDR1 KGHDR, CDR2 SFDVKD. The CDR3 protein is CATSDSKQGVGEQYF. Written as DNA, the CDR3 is TGTGCCACCAGTGATTCAAAACAGGGGGTGGGCGAGCAGTACTTC.

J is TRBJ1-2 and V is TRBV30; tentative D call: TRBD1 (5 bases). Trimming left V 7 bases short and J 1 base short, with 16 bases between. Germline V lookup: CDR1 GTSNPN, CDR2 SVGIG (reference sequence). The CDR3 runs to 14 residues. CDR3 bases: TGTGCCTCCCGGACTGGGACCCTTAACTATGGCTACACCTTC. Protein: CASRTGTLNYGYTF.

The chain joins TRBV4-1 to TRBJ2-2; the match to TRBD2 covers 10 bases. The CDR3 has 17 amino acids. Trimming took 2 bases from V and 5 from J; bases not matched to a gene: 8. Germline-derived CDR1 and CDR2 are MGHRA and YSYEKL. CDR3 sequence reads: CASSQRLAGARTGELFF. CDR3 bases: TGCGCCAGCAGCCAAAGGCTAGCGGGGGCCCGAACCGGGGAGCTGTTTTTT.

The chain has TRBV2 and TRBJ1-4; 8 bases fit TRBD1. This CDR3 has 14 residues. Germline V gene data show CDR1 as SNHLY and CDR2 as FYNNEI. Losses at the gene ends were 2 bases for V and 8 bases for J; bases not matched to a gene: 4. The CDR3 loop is CASSENRGEEKLFF. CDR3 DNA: TGTGCCAGCAGTGAAAACAGGGGGGAGGAAAAACTGTTTTTT.

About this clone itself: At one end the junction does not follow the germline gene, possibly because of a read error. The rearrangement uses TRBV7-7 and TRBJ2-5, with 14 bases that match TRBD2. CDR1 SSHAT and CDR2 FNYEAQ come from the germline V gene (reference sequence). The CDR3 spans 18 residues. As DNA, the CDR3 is TGTGCTAGCAGCTTATTAGCCGGGACTAGCGGGAGCCAAGAGACCCAGTACTTC. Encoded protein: CASSLLAGTSGSQETQYF.

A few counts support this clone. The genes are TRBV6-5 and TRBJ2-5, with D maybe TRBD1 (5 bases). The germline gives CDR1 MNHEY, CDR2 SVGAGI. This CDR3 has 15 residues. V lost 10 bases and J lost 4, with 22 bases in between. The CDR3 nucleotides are TGTGCCACCGCAGCGAGCCAGGGTAGGATAGAGACCCAGTACTTC. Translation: CATAASQGRIETQYF.

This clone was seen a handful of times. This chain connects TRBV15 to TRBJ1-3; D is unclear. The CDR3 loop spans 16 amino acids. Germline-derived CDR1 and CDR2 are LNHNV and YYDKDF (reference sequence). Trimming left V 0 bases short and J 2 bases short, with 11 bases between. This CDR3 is CATSRDGSGTGNTIYF. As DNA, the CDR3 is TGTGCCACCAGCAGAGATGGTTCGGGGACTGGAAACACCATATATTTT.

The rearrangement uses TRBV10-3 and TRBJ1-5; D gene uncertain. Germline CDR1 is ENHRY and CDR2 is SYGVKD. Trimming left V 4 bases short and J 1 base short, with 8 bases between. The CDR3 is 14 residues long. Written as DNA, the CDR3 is TGTGCCATCAGTGCGATGATCAGCAATCAGCCCCAGCATTTT. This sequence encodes CAISAMISNQPQHF.

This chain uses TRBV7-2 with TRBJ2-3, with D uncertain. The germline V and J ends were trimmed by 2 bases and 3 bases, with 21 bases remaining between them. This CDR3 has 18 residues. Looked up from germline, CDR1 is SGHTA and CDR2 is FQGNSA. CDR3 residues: CASSLNRLGWLGTDTQYF. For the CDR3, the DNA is TGTGCCAGCAGCTTAAACCGCCTTGGCTGGTTGGGGACAGATACGCAGTATTTT.

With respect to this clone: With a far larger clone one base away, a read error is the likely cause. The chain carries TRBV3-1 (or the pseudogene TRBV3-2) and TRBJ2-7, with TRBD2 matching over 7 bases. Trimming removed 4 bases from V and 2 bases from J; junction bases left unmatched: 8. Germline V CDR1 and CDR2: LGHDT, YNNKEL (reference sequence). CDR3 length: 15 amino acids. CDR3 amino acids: CASSLGGGRPYEQYF. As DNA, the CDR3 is TGTGCCAGCAGCCTGGGGGGGGGACGTCCCTACGAGCAGTACTTC.